This T cell receptor (beta chain) was sequenced for a study of cytomegalovirus exposure and HLA in healthy donors. There are 13 residues in the CDR3. Trimming removed 3 bases from V and 6 bases from J, with 11 bases in between. Germline loops: CDR1 SGHRS, CDR2 YFSETQ. The study ran its PCR with 60 Vbeta and 13 Jbeta primers. Clones were read by immunoSEQ multiplex PCR, and TCRdb kept only the in-frame ones, dropping some. The sample records around 150,000 clones, around 77% being singletons. This TCR derives from a young man in good health. The chain is built from TRBV5-1 and TRBJ2-3; D is possibly TRBD2 (7 bases). The sequencing input was PBMCs. In nucleotides, the CDR3 is TGCGCCAGCAGCTCCGGGGGGCCCGATACGCAGTATTTT. Its protein is CASSSGGPDTQYF.